This paragraph reports one TCR beta chain. In the source study's methods: Reference gene primers were amplified, and this amplification served to estimate nucleated cell counts. Generated by immunoSEQ multiplex PCR, the TCRdb table keeps only in-frame clones and is missing some. That table is the source of V, J and clone size, and D and trimming were worked out from the DNA. The repertoire has 200,000 to 250,000 clones, roughly 84% of them found once; the top ten carry around 6.5%. The entry originates in a study of blood T cell repertoires in COVID-19. Study as a whole: PBMCs, B-cell-depleted T cells, or T cells provided the cDNA or gDNA that made up the material.

CDR3 length: 11 residues. Trimming shortened V by 7 bases and J by 2 bases, and 5 bases separated the two germline ends. This TCR was recovered from a woman aged 40-49 years who had recovered from COVID-19. Sequencing was performed on PBMCs or T cells enriched from blood (not recorded which). The chain carries TRBV12-3 or TRBV12-4 and TRBJ2-5; no firm D call. CDR3 protein: CASNQQETQYF. In nucleotides, the CDR3 is TGTGCCAGCAATCAGCAAGAGACCCAGTACTTC.